This TCR beta chain was recovered during a study of beta chain features in type 1 diabetes. As concerns this clone: Its antigen is unknown.

A single heparinised draw of about 120 mL on average was taken per donor. Markers CD45RO/CCR7/CD25/CD127/CD95/CD27 served to sort CD4+ naive, central memory, regulatory and stem cell-like memory cells. This CDR3 contains 15 residues. Germline-derived CDR1 and CDR2 are GTSNPN and SVGIG (reference sequence). The germline V and J ends were trimmed by 2 bases and 4 bases, with 15 bases remaining between them. Study results and caveats: Individuals with type 1 diabetes displayed fewer insertions and more deletions at VDJ junctions. There was a moderate but significant shortening of TCRB CDR3s in all four CD4+ subsets of Type 1 diabetes patients.

Sequenced material consisted of expressed TCRB transcripts (all of the isolated RNA was reverse transcribed). Sequencing used immunoSEQ multiplex PCR; TCRdb keeps in-frame clones, though not all of them. The table has just under 150,000 clones, around 13% seen once. J is TRBJ1-5 and V is TRBV30; D is perhaps TRBD1 (6 bases). Sequences were obtained from central memory CD4+ T cells from blood. The sequence was obtained from a man between 18 and 35 years old with type 1 diabetes. This CDR3 is CAWSYGGAKNQPQHF. The CDR3 DNA is TGTGCCTGGAGTTATGGGGGGGCGAAAAATCAGCCCCAGCATTTT.